This TCR beta chain was captured by sequencing in a study of T cell responses to AZD1222 COVID-19 vaccine. The method was immunoSEQ multiplex PCR; TCRdb's version includes in-frame clones alone and lacks a portion of them. The repertoire holds more than 150,000 clones, around 90% seen once, with approximately 0.49% in the top ten. Between the trimmed V and J ends, which lost 1 base and 3 bases, there was a span of 18 bases. The germline V gene encodes CDR1 MGHDK and CDR2 SYGVNS. The CDR3 extends over 18 amino acids. Points from the study as a whole: It was only a handful of AZD1222 recipients who were seropositive at baseline. Repertoire sampling occurred only after the peak T cell response.

This clone was observed a single time. The antigen is unknown. The sequencing here drew on peripheral blood, taken on day 0 of AZD1222 vaccination. The chain joins TRBV25-1 to TRBJ1-4, with D maybe TRBD1 (5 bases). This TCR was sampled from an adult in good health. CDR3 residues: CASSEWVAGNLPNEKLFF. For the CDR3, the DNA is TGTGCCAGCAGTGAATGGGTGGCAGGGAATTTACCTAATGAAAAACTGTTTTTT. Based on the CDR3 plus reference TRBV25-1 and TRBJ1-4, the full variable domain is EADIYQTPRYLVIGTGKKITLECSQTMGHDKMYWYQQDPGMELHLIHYSYGVNSTEKGDLSSESTVSRIRTEHFPLTLESARPSHTSQYLCASSEWVAGNLPNEKLFFGSGTQLSVL.